This TCR beta chain was retrieved from a study of T cell responses to AZD1222 COVID-19 vaccine. Regarding the study as a whole: At baseline, just 5 or 6 AZD1222 recipients tested seropositive.

Looked up from germline, CDR1 is KGHSH and CDR2 is LQKENI. Trimming pared 2 bases from V and 11 bases from J, leaving 18 bases between. This CDR3 is built from 14 residues. The method was immunoSEQ multiplex PCR; TCRdb's version includes in-frame clones alone and lacks a portion of them. Of tens of thousands of clones in the sample, roughly three quarters were seen once. As to this clone: Its cognate antigen is unknown.

The specimen comprised peripheral blood, sampled 28 days after the second AZD1222 dose. The receptor's source is an adult who received the AZD1222 COVID-19 vaccine. The chain uses TRBV18 and TRBJ1-1; a weak D match, TRBD1 (6 bases). The CDR3 spells CASSPGTGRVEAFF. The DNA for the CDR3 is TGTGCCAGCTCACCAGGTACAGGGAGAGTGGAGGCTTTCTTT. Based on the CDR3 plus reference TRBV18 and TRBJ1-1, the full variable domain is NAGVMQNPRHLVRRRGQEARLRCSPMKGHSHVYWYRQLPEEGLKFMVYLQKENIIDESGMPKERFSAEFPKEGPSILRIQQVVRGDSAAYFCASSPGTGRVEAFFGQGTRLTVV.